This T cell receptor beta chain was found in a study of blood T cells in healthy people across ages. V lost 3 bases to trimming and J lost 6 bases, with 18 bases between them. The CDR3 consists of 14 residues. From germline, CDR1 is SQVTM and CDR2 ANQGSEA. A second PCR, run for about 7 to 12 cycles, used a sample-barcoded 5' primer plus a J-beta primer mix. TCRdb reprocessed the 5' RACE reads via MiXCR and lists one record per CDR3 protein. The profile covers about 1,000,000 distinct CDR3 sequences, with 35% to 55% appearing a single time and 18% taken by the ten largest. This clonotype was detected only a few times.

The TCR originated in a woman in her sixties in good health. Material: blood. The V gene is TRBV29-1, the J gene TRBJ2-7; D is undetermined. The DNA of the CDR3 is TGCAGCGTTGACGGGCAGAGTGGGATGGGCGAGCAGTACTTC. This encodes CSVDGQSGMGEQYF.